The next 17 T cell receptor beta chains were all read from a single sample in a study of shared clonotypes between healthy human individuals. TCRdb's table, derived via immunoSEQ multiplex PCR, lists solely in-frame clones and lacks some. Of approximately 1.9 million clones in the sample, around 95% were seen once. The naive CD8 subset, CD45RO-negative cells positively selected for CCR7, excluded terminally differentiated effector memory CD45RA+ cells. The sequenced material came from naive CD8+ T cells from PBMCs. The source is a man aged 18 to 29 in good health. Some clones in this sample may be carry-over from other donors' samples.

V usage is TRBV28 and J usage is TRBJ1-2; 7 nucleotides line up with TRBD1. The CDR3 is made up of 14 amino acids. The V gene end was trimmed by 5 bases and the J gene end by 3 bases; junction bases not matched to a gene: 6. Looked up from germline, CDR1 is MDHEN and CDR2 is SYDVKM. In DNA, the CDR3 is TGTGCCAGCAGTGACCTCAGGGGGTACTATGGCTACACCTTC. It specifies CASSDLRGYYGYTF.

This clone was seen only once. The chain recombines TRBV7-2 with TRBJ2-7, with 13 bases matching TRBD2. The CDR3 covers 15 residues. V trimming: 4 bases; J trimming: 2 bases; junction bases outside the gene matches: 2. The germline V gene has CDR1 SGHTA and CDR2 FQGNSA. CDR3 sequence (DNA): TGTGCCAGCAGCTCAGGACTAGCGGGGGCCTACGAGCAGTACTTC. Its protein product is CASSSGLAGAYEQYF. Full variable domain (remainder filled in from reference TRBV7-2 and TRBJ2-7): GAGVSQSPSNKVTEKGKDVELRCDPISGHTALYWYRQSLGQGLEFLIYFQGNSAPDKSGLPSDRFSAERTGGSVSTLTIQRTQQEDSAVYLCASSSGLAGAYEQYFGPGTRLTVT.

The chain is built from TRBV30 and TRBJ2-5; D is ambiguous. The DNA matches TRBJ2-7 better at its end, which makes the J call doubtful. The germline gives CDR1 GTSNPN, CDR2 SVGIG (reference sequence). The CDR3 loop spans 12 amino acids. CDR3 sequence (DNA): TGTGCCTGGAGTGTAAGCCCCTACGAGCAGTACTTC. This codes for CAWSVSPYEQYF.

The V and J genes are TRBV18 and TRBJ2-7; a weak D match, TRBD1 (6 bases). The CDR3 covers 13 residues. V gave up 5 bases and J gave up 1 base, with 9 bases separating them. CDR1 is KGHSH, CDR2 LQKENI, per germline. The chain's CDR3 is CASSSTGSYEQYF. The CDR3 DNA follows: TGTGCCAGCTCATCGACAGGTTCCTACGAGCAGTACTTC.

The table lists this clone with a count of one. The CDR3 nucleotides read TGCGCCAGCAGCCAAGAATGGGATAGCGGGACCTACGAGCAGTACTTC. It yields the protein CASSQEWDSGTYEQYF. The chain links TRBV4-3 to TRBJ2-7; 8 bases are a match to TRBD2. With 0 bases clipped from V and 2 bases from J, the junction kept 6 bases outside the gene matches. The germline V gene has CDR1 LGHNA and CDR2 YSLEER. The CDR3 totals 16 residues.

This chain joins TRBV12-2 and TRBJ2-7; the table's D call of TRBD1 was not tested on the DNA. TRBV12-2 is termed a pseudogene. This CDR3 is built from 17 residues. The CDR3 sequence: CASRLVSIGQGSYEQYF. In DNA, the CDR3 is TGTGCAAGTCGCTTAGTAAGTATTGGACAGGGGTCTTACGAGCAGTACTTC.

This chain links TRBV4-2 with TRBJ2-7; D is uncertain. The V gene's germline CDR1 is LGHNA and CDR2 YNFKEQ. This CDR3 comprises 13 residues. Trimming cost V 4 bases and J 6 bases, with 13 bases left between them. The CDR3 bases are TGTGCCAGCAGCCCTTTATCTGACACCGAGCAGTACTTC. Protein: CASSPLSDTEQYF.

This chain uses TRBV4-3 with TRBJ1-4; 7 positions agree with TRBD1. The germline V gene has CDR1 LGHNA and CDR2 YSLEER. The ends lost 4 bases at V and 5 bases at J; junction bases unmatched: 10. CDR3 length: 16 amino acids. The CDR3 reads CASSPMLGQSNEKLFF. The CDR3 bases are TGCGCCAGCAGCCCAATGCTGGGACAGTCAAATGAAAAACTGTTTTTT.

This clone was seen a handful of times. The chain uses TRBV5-1 and TRBJ1-2; D not resolved. Germline V CDR1 and CDR2: SGHRS, YFSETQ. This CDR3 comprises 13 residues. Trimming shortened V by 7 bases and J by 1 base, and 11 bases separated the two germline ends. This CDR3 is CASGVSGNYGYTF. In nucleotides, the CDR3 is TGCGCCAGCGGCGTGTCGGGTAACTATGGCTACACCTTC.

V gene TRBV29-1 combines with J gene TRBJ2-7; D could derive from TRBD1 or TRBD2 (5 bases each). CDR1 is SQVTM and CDR2 is ANQGSEA in the germline V gene. The V gene lost 4 bases and the J gene lost 1 base, with 14 bases spanning the gap. The CDR3 runs to 14 residues. As DNA, the CDR3 is TGCAGCGTTGTTCTACGGGACGTTTCCTACGAGCAGTACTTC. Its translation: CSVVLRDVSYEQYF.

This sequence joins TRBV6-6 and TRBJ1-1, with 8 bases fitting TRBD1. The CDR3 runs 16 residues. V was pared by 6 bases and J by 1 base, with 10 bases of the junction left unmatched. Germline V gives CDR1 MNHNY, CDR2 SVGAGI (reference sequence). The CDR3 loop is CASSKTGEVWNTEAFF. The CDR3 DNA is TGTGCCAGCAGCAAGACAGGGGAGGTTTGGAACACTGAAGCTTTCTTT.

The chain links TRBV27 to TRBJ1-1; a possible D gene is TRBD1 (5 bases). Per germline, CDR1 MNHEY and CDR2 SMNVEV (reference sequence). The V and J ends lost 5 bases and 3 bases respectively, with 16 bases between them. The CDR3 spans 15 residues. DNA for the CDR3: TGTGCCAGCAGTCCAAGACAGACCACTTACACTGAAGCTTTCTTT. This encodes CASSPRQTTYTEAFF.

The chain couples TRBV6-6 to TRBJ2-6, with D uncertain. Trimming stripped 6 bases from V and 4 bases from J, with 10 bases between. There are 14 residues in the CDR3. The germline gives CDR1 MNHNY, CDR2 SVGAGI (reference sequence). CDR3 nucleotide sequence: TGTGCCAGCAGAGGTCCCGAGGGGGCCAACGTCCTGACTTTC. This gives the protein CASRGPEGANVLTF.

In regard to this clone: Other nucleotide sequences from this sample produce the same CDR3. The J gene is TRBJ2-7, the V gene TRBV15; the D gene is possibly TRBD2 (6 bases). The CDR3 consists of 13 residues. In germline, CDR1 is LNHNV, CDR2 YYDKDF (reference sequence). V was pared by 5 bases and J by 5 bases, with 13 bases between. The CDR3 DNA is TGTGCCACCAGCCGTAGGGGCGGGAACGAGCAGTACTTC. Translated, it gives CATSRRGGNEQYF.

The chain joins TRBV7-6 to TRBJ2-5, with D hard to call. Looked up from germline, CDR1 is SGHVS and CDR2 is FNYEAQ. This CDR3 has 14 residues. The V and J ends lost 5 bases and 3 bases respectively, with 13 bases between them. The CDR3 nucleotides are TGTGCCAGCAGCCCCTGGCGGCGAGAAGAGACCCAGTACTTC. This sequence encodes CASSPWRREETQYF.

V is TRBV30 and J is TRBJ2-1; tentatively, D is TRBD1 (6 bases). This CDR3 comprises 17 residues. The germline V gene encodes CDR1 GTSNPN and CDR2 SVGIG (reference sequence). The germline V and J ends were trimmed by 1 base and 1 base, with 17 bases remaining between them. The CDR3 spells CAWSGGQLGLSYNEQFF. The CDR3 nucleotides are TGTGCCTGGAGTGGTGGACAGTTGGGTCTTTCCTACAATGAGCAGTTCTTC.

The rearrangement links TRBV28 to TRBJ2-5; 9 bases are shared with TRBD1. The junction had 8 bases not matched to a gene; V was cut back by 7 bases and J by 5 bases. This CDR3 is built from 14 residues. CDR1 MDHEN and CDR2 SYDVKM come from the germline V gene. This CDR3 is CASTPDRGFETQYF. In nucleotides, the CDR3 is TGTGCCAGCACCCCGGACAGGGGCTTTGAGACCCAGTACTTC. Full variable domain (outside the CDR3, taken from reference TRBV28 and TRBJ2-5): DVKVTQSSRYLVKRTGEKVFLECVQDMDHENMFWYRQDPGLGLRLIYFSYDVKMKEKGDIPEGYSVSREKKERFSLILESASTNQTSMYLCASTPDRGFETQYFGPGTRLLVL.